This section outlines one T cell receptor (beta chain) sequence together with its context. The sample holds one count of this clone. It has no known antigen specificity. The input lacks base qualities; no much larger clone sits a single base away. These data originate in a study of Ad26.COV2.S vaccination and SARS-CoV-2 variants (dated by TCRdb to about 2021). Regarding the study in general: Vaccine-arm donors came from COV1001, a multicentre, randomized, double-blind, placebo-controlled phase I-IIa trial of Ad26.COV2.S in healthy adults. Ad26.COV2.S was given intramuscularly at 5x10^10 or 1x10^11 viral particles, as a single shot or as two shots 56 days apart. TCRbeta repertoire sequencing served as the tool for gauging how specific and how broad the SARS-CoV-2-reactive T cell receptors were following Ad26.COV2.S vaccination. A total of roughly 30 samples were included in the TCR-sequenced set, comprising approximately 20 Ad26.COV2.S vaccine recipients, 5 placebo recipients and 8 SARS-CoV-2 convalescent individuals. Trial participants were randomized into five groups of five: low-dose or high-dose Ad26.COV2.S given once or twice, or placebo on both occasions. Throughout the experiments and outcome assessment, investigators stayed blinded to trial group allocation.

Results the study describes overall, beyond this receptor: Comparable non-spike TCR breadth was observed between vaccine and placebo recipients, consistent with only spike being contained in the vaccine. The study was not powered to compare responses between vaccine doses or regimens. Higher spike-specific TCR breadth was observed in Ad26.COV2.S recipients than in placebo recipients (P = 0.0014). After vaccination, spike-specific CD8+ and CD4+ T cell responses were reported to show substantial breadth. The authors noted that the TCR breadth and depth analyses may have underestimated total T cell responses.

What this sample's treatment or condition label stands for: 19 received Ad26.COV2.S at low or high dose, single or two shots; five or six received placebo; per-sample allocation not given. For vaccine and placebo recipients, the sequenced repertoires came from samples collected on day 63 after the first injection. In Cohort 1b, 25 to 30 adults aged 18-55 years were enrolled at a single site in Boston, USA, between 29 July and 7 August 2020. As a vaccine, Ad26.COV2.S was a replication-incompetent adenovirus type 26 vector that expressed a prefusion-stabilized SARS-CoV-2 spike protein derived from the original Wuhan strain. CDR1 and CDR2 (MNHEY, SMNVEV) derive from the germline V gene (reference sequence). Trimmed from V: 9 bases; trimmed from J: 1 base; junction bases lacking a gene match: 10. The CDR3 numbers 15 residues from cysteine through phenylalanine. Of all the DNA, just the CDR3 is kept, 45 bases in frame from base 1.

TCRbeta CDR3 regions were sequenced with the immunoSEQ Assay. After extraction, genomic DNA underwent amplification by bias-controlled multiplex PCR, followed by high-throughput sequencing. The paper's processing steps were these. To quantify the absolute abundance of every unique TCRbeta CDR3 region, sequences were collapsed and filtered. T cell fraction was estimated by normalizing TCRbeta template counts to usable DNA, which was measured by amplifying reference genes present in all nucleated cells. Repertoire TCRs were annotated as SARS-CoV-2-specific when V gene, CDR3 amino acid sequence and J gene were exactly matched to a known reactive TCR set. The reference SARS-CoV-2 TCR set was derived from MIRA and filtered for enrichment in COVID-19-positive ImmuneCODE repertoires, a step that removed public or cross-reactive TCRs. Based on the MIRA antigens, annotated TCRs were further analysed at the level of specific ORF or position within ORF. Breadth was defined as the number of annotated unique rearrangements divided by the total number of unique productive rearrangements, and depth was defined as the summed frequency of the annotated unique rearrangements. Group comparisons of TCR breadth used two-sided Wilcoxon rank-sum tests. Entries here come from immuneACCESS through TCRdb and include only in-frame sequences with V and J called. Some clones fail to appear in such tables; in the studies checked, an unresolved V gene covers under half of the shortfall, and the cause of the remainder is unknown. From that table come the V and J calls and clone size; the DNA was used to work out D and trimming. The sample has about 350,000 clones on record, 88% of them singletons. Of the sample, 5.5% to 7% falls within the top ten clones.

The rearrangement joined TRBV27 to TRBJ1-1, and TRBD1 aligns with 8 junction nucleotides. Here the sequenced sample was peripheral blood, taken in a trial of Ad26.COV2.S vaccine versus placebo. The TCR sequence derives from a person between 18 and 65 years old who received the Ad26.COV2.S COVID-19 vaccine or a placebo. In nucleotides, the sequence is TGTGCCAGTATAGACAGGGGTGCGCCGAACACTGAAGCTTTCTTT. This translates into CASIDRGAPNTEAFF.